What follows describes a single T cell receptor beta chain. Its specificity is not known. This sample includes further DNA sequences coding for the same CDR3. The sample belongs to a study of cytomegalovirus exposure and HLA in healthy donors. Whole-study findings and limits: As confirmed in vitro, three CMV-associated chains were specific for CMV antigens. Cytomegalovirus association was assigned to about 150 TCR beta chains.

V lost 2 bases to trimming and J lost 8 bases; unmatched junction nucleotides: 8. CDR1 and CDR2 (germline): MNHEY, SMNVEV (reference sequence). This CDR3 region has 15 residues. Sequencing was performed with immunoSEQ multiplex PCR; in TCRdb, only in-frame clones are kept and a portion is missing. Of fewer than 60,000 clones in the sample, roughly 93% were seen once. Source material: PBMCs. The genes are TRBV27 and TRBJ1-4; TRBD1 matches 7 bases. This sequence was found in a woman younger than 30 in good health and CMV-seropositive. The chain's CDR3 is CASSLRGGAGEKLFF. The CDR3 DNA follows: TGTGCCAGCAGTTTACGAGGGGGCGCGGGAGAAAAACTGTTTTTT.